This T cell receptor (beta chain) is from a study of cytomegalovirus exposure and HLA in healthy donors. Across the study: In an earlier analysis, around 100 million unique TCR beta sequences were found from some 200 million T cells. Findings of the study overall: When analyzed later, the rates of TCR association showed variation by HLA locus, with DRB1 the most and HLA-C the fewest.

With respect to this clone: What it binds is unknown.

PCR primers comprised 60 Vbeta and 13 Jbeta primers. The table came from immunoSEQ multiplex PCR; TCRdb's copy has only in-frame clones and leaves some out. The table shows 150,000 or so clones, with around four fifths occurring only once. This CDR3 has 15 amino acids. CDR1 and CDR2 (germline): LNHDA, SQIVND (reference sequence). J was trimmed by 6 bases and V by 5 bases; bases with no gene match: 10. Likely unrecorded immune exposures existed in these nominally healthy donors. The TCR was taken from a man aged 18 to 30 in good health and CMV-seropositive. The sequenced sample consisted of PBMCs. The V and J genes are TRBV19 and TRBJ2-1; 7 positions agree with TRBD2. The CDR3 DNA follows: TGTGCCAGTAGTTTTAGCGGACTAGTAAGCAATGAGCAGTTCTTC. This translates into CASSFSGLVSNEQFF. The whole variable domain, remainder taken from reference TRBV19 and TRBJ2-1, is DGGITQSPKYLFRKEGQNVTLSCEQNLNHDAMYWYRQDPGQGLRLIYYSQIVNDFQKGDIAEGYSVSREKKESFPLTVTSAQKNPTAFYLCASSFSGLVSNEQFFGPGTRLTVL.